This T cell receptor (beta chain) was recovered during a study of T cell repertoires in cytomegalovirus infection. Study details: CMV infection together with matching HLA type was indicated by public TCR beta signatures.

One entry per CDR3 protein, called by TCRdb with MiXCR from the reads. The table includes under 450,000 distinct CDR3 sequences, approximately 35% detected once. With regard to this clonotype: Its specificity is unknown.

The CDR3 is 15 residues long. From germline, CDR1 is LGHNA and CDR2 YSLEER. Trimming pared 0 bases from V and 4 bases from J, leaving 7 bases between. The rearrangement joins TRBV4-3 to TRBJ2-6; no reliable D call. The source material was cultured PBMCs, sampled from culture after CMV antigen stimulation. The receptor's source is a human donor in good health (CMV status not recorded). Some clones in this sample may be carry-over from other donors' samples. This chain's CDR3 is CASSQDLGGANVLTF. Here the CDR3 DNA reads TGCGCCAGCAGCCAAGATTTAGGGGGGGCCAACGTCCTGACTTTC.